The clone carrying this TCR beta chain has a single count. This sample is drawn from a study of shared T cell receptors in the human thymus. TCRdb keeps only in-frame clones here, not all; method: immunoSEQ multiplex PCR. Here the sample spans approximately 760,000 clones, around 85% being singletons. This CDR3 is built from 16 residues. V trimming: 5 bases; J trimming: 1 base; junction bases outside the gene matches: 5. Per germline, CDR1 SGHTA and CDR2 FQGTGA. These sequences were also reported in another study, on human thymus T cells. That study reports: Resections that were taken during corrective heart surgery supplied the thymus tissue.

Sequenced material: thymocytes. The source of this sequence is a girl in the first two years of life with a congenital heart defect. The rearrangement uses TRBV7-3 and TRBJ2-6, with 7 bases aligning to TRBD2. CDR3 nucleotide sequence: TGTGCCAGCAGCCGACGGGGGGAGTCTGGGGCCAACGTCCTGACTTTC. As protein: CASSRRGESGANVLTF.